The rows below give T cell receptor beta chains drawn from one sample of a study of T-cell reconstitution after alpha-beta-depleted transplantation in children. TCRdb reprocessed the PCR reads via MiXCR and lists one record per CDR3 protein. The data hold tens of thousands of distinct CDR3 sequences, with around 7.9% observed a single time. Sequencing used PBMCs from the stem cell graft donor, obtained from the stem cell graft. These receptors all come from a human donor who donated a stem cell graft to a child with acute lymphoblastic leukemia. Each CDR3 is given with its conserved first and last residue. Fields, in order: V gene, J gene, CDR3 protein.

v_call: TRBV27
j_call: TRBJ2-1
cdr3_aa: CASSFNRDREQFF

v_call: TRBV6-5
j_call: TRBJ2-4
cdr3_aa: CASSYSGGLAKNIQYF

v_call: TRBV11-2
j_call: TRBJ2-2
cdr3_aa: CASSPAAVANTGELFF

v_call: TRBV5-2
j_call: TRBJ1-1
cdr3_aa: CAMGPDREAFF

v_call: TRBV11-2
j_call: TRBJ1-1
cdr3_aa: CASSPRSGQFEAFF

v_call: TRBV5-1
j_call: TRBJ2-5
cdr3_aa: CASSYRATQETQYF

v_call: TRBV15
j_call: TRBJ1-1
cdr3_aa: CATSRGTGAEAFF

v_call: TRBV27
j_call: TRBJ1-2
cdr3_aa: CASSPLTGPYYGYTF

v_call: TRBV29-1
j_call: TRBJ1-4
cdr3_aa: CSVVPLPEGEKLFF

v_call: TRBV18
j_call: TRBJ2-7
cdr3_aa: CASSPAQAYEQYF

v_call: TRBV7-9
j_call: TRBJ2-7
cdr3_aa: CASTQDNSYEQYF

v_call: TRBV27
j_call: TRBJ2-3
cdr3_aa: CASSLSIAGGTDTQYF

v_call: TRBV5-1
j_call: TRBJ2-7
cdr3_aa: CASNRGDSQSYEQYF

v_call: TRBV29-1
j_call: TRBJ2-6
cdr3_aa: CSVAVGPISGANVLTF

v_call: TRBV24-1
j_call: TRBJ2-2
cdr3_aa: CATSDPDGELFF